A selection of T cell receptor beta chains follows, all from one sample in a study of cytomegalovirus exposure and HLA in healthy donors. Sequencing was performed with immunoSEQ multiplex PCR; in TCRdb, only in-frame clones are kept and a portion is missing. The data contain 150,000 to 200,000 clones, about three quarters of them singletons. Input material: PBMCs. These TCRs come from a man aged 35 to 55 in good health and CMV-seronegative. Each CDR3 is given without its conserved first and last residue.

J: TRBJ1-5; V: TRBV10-3; CDR3: AISESTVGGQPQH
J: TRBJ2-2; V: TRBV25-1; CDR3: ASSDAGGRVGELF
J: TRBJ2-3; V: TRBV5-4; CDR3: ASSFGGPGDTQY
J: TRBJ2-5; V: TRBV7-9; CDR3: ASSRPLTGIETQY
J: TRBJ1-3; V: TRBV18; CDR3: ASSPPVRGNTIY
J: TRBJ1-2; V: TRBV19; CDR3: ASSFGPPNYGYT
J: TRBJ2-2; V: TRBV5-6; CDR3: ASSLRQLNTGELF
J: TRBJ1-2; V: TRBV27; CDR3: ASSFSGGYGYT
J: TRBJ2-2; V: TRBV7-9; CDR3: ASSLTGTGRTGELF
J: TRBJ2-6; V: TRBV25-1; CDR3: ASSDPTGTGANVLT
J: TRBJ2-7; V: TRBV10-3; CDR3: AISEYYGSSYEQY
J: TRBJ2-4; V: TRBV29-1; CDR3: SVEPPMEDIQY
J: TRBJ1-4; V: TRBV27; CDR3: ASSLRADNEKLF
J: TRBJ2-2; V: TRBV19; CDR3: ASTPTGGVTGELF
J: TRBJ1-1; V: TRBV18; CDR3: ASSPPGLKEAF
J: TRBJ2-3; V: TRBV7-9; CDR3: ASSTRLAVRGDTQY
J: TRBJ2-5; V: TRBV19; CDR3: ASSIVLAAQETQY
J: TRBJ2-5; V: TRBV5-6; CDR3: ASSLGGQGEETQY
J: TRBJ2-7; V: TRBV6-6; CDR3: ASGRLGLAGVYEQY
J: TRBJ1-2; V: TRBV29-1; CDR3: STGTGDSNYGYT
J: TRBJ2-7; V: TRBV27; CDR3: ASRMTSGYEQY
J: TRBJ2-7; V: TRBV5-1; CDR3: ASRTGTAGLRPYEQY
J: TRBJ2-1; V: TRBV29-1; CDR3: SDLAGDTYNEQF
J: TRBJ2-1; V: TRBV9; CDR3: ASSVKLAGYEQF
J: TRBJ2-1; V: TRBV29-1; CDR3: SVLGSYNEQF
J: TRBJ2-1; V: TRBV10-3; CDR3: AISESNTGVYNEQF
J: TRBJ2-5; V: TRBV30; CDR3: AWSVREQGETQY
J: TRBJ2-7; V: TRBV9; CDR3: ASSVETEYEQY
J: TRBJ1-1; V: TRBV5-1; CDR3: ASSLAPRGGTEAF
J: TRBJ2-3; V: TRBV6-1; CDR3: ASRTGAETDTQY
J: TRBJ1-3; V: TRBV18; CDR3: ASSRGLGNTIY
J: TRBJ2-7; V: TRBV5-1; CDR3: ASSPVAGSSYEQY
J: TRBJ2-5; V: TRBV7-8; CDR3: ASSLNRQETQY
J: TRBJ1-3; V: TRBV21-1; CDR3: ASISHPSGNTIY
J: TRBJ2-3; V: TRBV7-3; CDR3: ASSLQGDTQY
J: TRBJ1-5; V: TRBV27; CDR3: ASRDRWGWGPQH
J: TRBJ2-5; V: TRBV7-9; CDR3: ASRGGLARETQY
J: TRBJ2-5; V: TRBV6-5; CDR3: ASSYSTGGFQETQY
J: TRBJ1-1; V: TRBV6-5; CDR3: ASRGQGERTEAF
J: TRBJ2-4; V: TRBV11-2; CDR3: ASSPGQENIQY
J: TRBJ2-7; V: TRBV21-1; CDR3: ASSKGGTGPNEQY